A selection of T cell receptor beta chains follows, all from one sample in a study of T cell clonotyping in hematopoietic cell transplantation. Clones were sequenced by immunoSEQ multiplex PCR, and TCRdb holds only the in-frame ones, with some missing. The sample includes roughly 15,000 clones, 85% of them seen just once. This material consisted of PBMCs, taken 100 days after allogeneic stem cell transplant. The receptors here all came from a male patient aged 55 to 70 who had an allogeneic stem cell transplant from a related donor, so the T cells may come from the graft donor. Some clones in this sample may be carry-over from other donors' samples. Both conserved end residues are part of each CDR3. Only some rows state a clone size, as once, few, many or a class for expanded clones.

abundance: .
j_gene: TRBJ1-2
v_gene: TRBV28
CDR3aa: CASRGGELNYGYTF

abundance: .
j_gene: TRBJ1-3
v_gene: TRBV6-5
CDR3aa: CASSYSSGNTIYF

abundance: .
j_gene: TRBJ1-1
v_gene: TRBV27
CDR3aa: CASSLFAGNTEAFF

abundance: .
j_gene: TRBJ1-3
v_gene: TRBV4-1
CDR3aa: CASSQVDFLGNTIYF

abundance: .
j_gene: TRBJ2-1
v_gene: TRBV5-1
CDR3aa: CASSLDPSGGNEQFF

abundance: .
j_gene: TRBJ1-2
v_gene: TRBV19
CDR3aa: CASSNQGGYGYTF

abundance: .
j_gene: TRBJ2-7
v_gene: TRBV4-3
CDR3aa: CASSQGAGGYYEQYF

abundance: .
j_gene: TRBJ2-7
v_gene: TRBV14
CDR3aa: CASSQANGFVGEQYF

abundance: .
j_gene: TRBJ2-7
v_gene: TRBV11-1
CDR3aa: CASSFLTRGEQYF

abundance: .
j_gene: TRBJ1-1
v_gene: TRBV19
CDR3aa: CASSVGQGTEAFF

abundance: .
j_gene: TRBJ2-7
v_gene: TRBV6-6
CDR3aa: CASSPPGTYSYEQYF

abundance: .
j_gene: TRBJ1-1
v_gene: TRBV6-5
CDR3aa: CASSSLLDGEAFF

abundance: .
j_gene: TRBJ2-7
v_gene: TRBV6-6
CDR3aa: CASSYEGYEQYF

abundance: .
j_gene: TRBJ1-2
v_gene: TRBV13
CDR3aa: CASSLVRQAGYTF

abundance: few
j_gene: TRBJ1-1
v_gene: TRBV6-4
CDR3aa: CASSDSAQGSPEAFF

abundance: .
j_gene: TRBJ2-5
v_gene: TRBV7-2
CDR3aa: CASSDPGLPETQYF

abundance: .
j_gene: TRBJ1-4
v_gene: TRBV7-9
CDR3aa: CASSLVTSEKLFF

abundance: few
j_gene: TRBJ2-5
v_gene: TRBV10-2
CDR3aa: CASSERGAVETQYF

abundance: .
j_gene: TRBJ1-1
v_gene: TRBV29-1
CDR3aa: CSVEKGTEAFF

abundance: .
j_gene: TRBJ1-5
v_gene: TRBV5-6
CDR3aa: CASRPSSHPNQPQHF

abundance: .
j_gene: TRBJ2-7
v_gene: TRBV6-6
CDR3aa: CASSGSGTYEQYF

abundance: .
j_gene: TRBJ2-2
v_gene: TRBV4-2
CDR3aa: CASSQGQAYTGELFF

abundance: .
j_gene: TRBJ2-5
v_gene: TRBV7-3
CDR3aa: CASSPGLAGGQETQYF

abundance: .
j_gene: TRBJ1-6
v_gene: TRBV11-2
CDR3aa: CASSSQTGGYSPLHF

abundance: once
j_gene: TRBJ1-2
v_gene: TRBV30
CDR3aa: CAWDRGLGGYTF